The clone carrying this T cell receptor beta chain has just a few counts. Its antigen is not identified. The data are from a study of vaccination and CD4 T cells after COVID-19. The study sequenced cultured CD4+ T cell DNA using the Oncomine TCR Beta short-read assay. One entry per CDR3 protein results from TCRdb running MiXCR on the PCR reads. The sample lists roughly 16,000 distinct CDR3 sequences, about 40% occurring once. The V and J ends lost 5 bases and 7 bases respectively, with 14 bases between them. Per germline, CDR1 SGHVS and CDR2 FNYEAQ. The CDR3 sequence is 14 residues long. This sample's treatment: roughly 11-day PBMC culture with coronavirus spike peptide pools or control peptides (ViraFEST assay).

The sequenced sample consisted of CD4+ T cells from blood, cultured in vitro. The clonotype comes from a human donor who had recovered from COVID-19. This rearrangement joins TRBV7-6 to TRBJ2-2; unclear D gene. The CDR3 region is CASSLRLAGGELFF. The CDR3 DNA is TGTGCCAGCAGCCTTAGGCTCGCCGGCGGGGAGCTGTTTTTT.